These T cell receptor beta chains were read from a single sample in a study of control samples from healthy donors and cancer patients. The assay was immunoSEQ multiplex PCR, and TCRdb's table has in-frame clones only and misses some. The table has approximately 100,000 clones, approximately 90% seen once. Sequencing input: PBMCs. The source of these receptors is a man in his fifties or sixties with lung cancer. Each CDR3 is given with its conserved first and last residue. Each record gives: CDR3 protein, CDR3 DNA, J gene, clone size, D gene, V gene. A D gene is named only where the DNA matches it firmly. Clone size is stated in some rows and not others, as once, few, many or a class when expanded.

CASRRATNEKLFF,TGCGCCAGCAGGAGGGCAACTAATGAAAAACTGTTTTTT,TRBJ1-4,.,.,TRBV5-1
CASSQGASTDTQYF,TGTGCCAGCTCCCAGGGGGCTAGCACAGATACGCAGTATTTT,TRBJ2-3,.,TRBD1,TRBV18
CASSVDRGNSPLHF,TGTGCCAGCAGCGTAGACAGGGGAAATTCACCCCTCCACTTT,TRBJ1-6,.,TRBD1,TRBV9
CASSLTRGEAFF,TGTGCCAGCAGCCTCACTCGGGGTGAAGCTTTCTTT,TRBJ1-1,.,.,TRBV11-3
CASSLSTAAQPQHF,TGTGCCAGCAGTTTATCGACCGCGGCTCAGCCCCAGCATTTT,TRBJ1-5,few,.,TRBV27
CASSPRPDINYGYTF,TGTGCCAGCAGCCCTAGGCCGGACATTAACTATGGCTACACCTTC,TRBJ1-2,.,.,TRBV7-8
CASSYGFTYEQYF,TGTGCCAGCAGTTACGGTTTTACCTACGAGCAGTACTTC,TRBJ2-7,.,.,TRBV6-2/TRBV6-3
CASSRGTSVYNEQFF,TGTGCCAGCAGCCGAGGGACTAGCGTCTACAATGAGCAGTTCTTC,TRBJ2-1,.,TRBD2,TRBV6-5
CASSPWTGGYTF,TGTGCCAGCAGCCCCTGGACGGGCGGCTACACCTTC,TRBJ1-2,.,.,TRBV3-1/TRBV3-2
CASSKQTSGGSSTDTQYF,TGTGCCAGTAGTAAGCAGACTAGCGGGGGTTCTAGCACAGATACGCAGTATTTT,TRBJ2-3,.,TRBD2,TRBV19
CATGYGGTDTQYF,TGTGCCACCGGGTACGGGGGCACAGATACGCAGTATTTT,TRBJ2-3,.,.,TRBV7-3
CASSLGLAGDTDTQYF,TGCGCCAGCAGCTTGGGTCTAGCGGGGGACACAGATACGCAGTATTTT,TRBJ2-3,.,TRBD2,TRBV5-1
CASSIQGWQEVETQYF,TGTGCCAGTAGTATACAAGGCTGGCAGGAGGTTGAGACCCAGTACTTC,TRBJ2-5,.,.,TRBV19
CASRFDRGRYEQYF,TGTGCCAGCAGGTTCGACAGGGGGCGGTACGAGCAGTACTTC,TRBJ2-7,.,TRBD1,TRBV6-5
CASSAAWAGRANTGELFF,TGTGCCAGCAGCGCAGCATGGGCGGGGAGAGCGAACACCGGGGAGCTGTTTTTT,TRBJ2-2,.,.,TRBV5-6
CATSSLAGETEAFF,TGTGCCACCAGCAGCCTCGCAGGGGAAACTGAAGCTTTCTTT,TRBJ1-1,.,.,TRBV15
CASSPGGREDTQYF,TGCGCCAGCAGCCCGGGGGGCCGGGAAGATACGCAGTATTTT,TRBJ2-3,.,.,TRBV5-1
CASSLSSTGGSGNTIYF,TGCGCCAGCAGCTTGAGTTCCACAGGGGGCTCTGGAAACACCATATATTTT,TRBJ1-3,.,TRBD1,TRBV5-1
CATSDKRGPYNEQFF,TGTGCCACCAGTGATAAGCGGGGGCCCTACAATGAGCAGTTCTTC,TRBJ2-1,.,TRBD2,TRBV24-1
CASSQRVRGPAQETQYF,TGTGCCAGCAGCCAGAGGGTCCGGGGCCCAGCCCAAGAGACCCAGTACTTC,TRBJ2-5,.,.,TRBV5-4
CASSVERGPYEQYF,TGTGCCAGCAGTGTTGAGCGGGGTCCCTACGAGCAGTACTTC,TRBJ2-7,.,TRBD2,TRBV14
CASSLATGSAEAFF,TGCGCCAGCAGCTTGGCGACAGGGTCGGCTGAAGCTTTCTTT,TRBJ1-1,.,TRBD1,TRBV5-1
CASSKQGSPDYGYTF,TGTGCCAGCAGCAAACAGGGGTCGCCCGACTATGGCTACACCTTC,TRBJ1-2,.,TRBD1,TRBV2
CSVTRYYSYNEQFF,TGCAGCGTCACCAGGTACTACTCCTACAATGAGCAGTTCTTC,TRBJ2-1,.,.,TRBV29-1
CASSQDRWTSGPYEQYF,TGTGCCAGCAGCCAAGATCGTTGGACTAGCGGTCCCTACGAGCAGTACTTC,TRBJ2-7,.,TRBD2,TRBV4-2
CASSTGEGGGGYTF,TGCGCCAGCAGCACCGGGGAGGGGGGGGGCGGCTACACCTTC,TRBJ1-2,.,.,TRBV5-1
CASPPRDLGGKTVF,TGCGCCAGCCCACCCCGGGACCTCGGAGGAAAAACTGTTTTT,TRBJ1-4,.,.,TRBV5-1
CASSQGTLLSGNTIYF,TGTGCCAGCAGTCAGGGTACGCTCCTCTCTGGAAACACCATATATTTT,TRBJ1-3,.,.,TRBV27
CAGHRDITGNTIYF,TGTGCCGGGCACAGGGACATCACCGGAAACACCATATATTTT,TRBJ1-3,.,.,TRBV30
CASSLETGSNSGELFF,TGTGCCAGCAGCTTGGAGACAGGGAGTAATTCGGGGGAGCTGTTTTTT,TRBJ2-2,.,TRBD1,TRBV5-5
CASSPLSLTGELFF,TGTGCCAGCAGTCCCCTATCGTTGACCGGGGAGCTGTTTTTT,TRBJ2-2,.,.,TRBV6-5
CASNDRQYTEAFF,TGTGCCAGCAACGATCGACAGTACACTGAAGCTTTCTTT,TRBJ1-1,.,.,TRBV6-5
CASSLGQGAGNSPLHF,TGTGCCAGCAGCTTAGGGCAGGGGGCTGGTAATTCACCCCTCCACTTT,TRBJ1-6,few,TRBD1,TRBV7-9
CASSLSTGSDEKLFF,TGCGCCAGCAGCTTGTCCACAGGGTCTGATGAAAAACTGTTTTTT,TRBJ1-4,.,.,TRBV5-1
CASSLTGVGGSEKLFF,TGCGCCAGCAGCTTGACGGGTGTAGGGGGAAGTGAAAAACTGTTTTTT,TRBJ1-4,once,.,TRBV5-1
CASSPGGFYNEQFF,TGTGCCAGCTCCCCAGGGGGGTTCTACAATGAGCAGTTCTTC,TRBJ2-1,.,.,TRBV6-5
CASSLELGQGPTYEQYF,TGTGCCAGCAGCTTAGAGTTGGGACAGGGTCCCACCTACGAGCAGTACTTC,TRBJ2-7,.,TRBD1,TRBV11-2
CASSSTRDLNTEAFF,TGTGCCAGCAGCTCCACCAGGGACCTGAACACTGAAGCTTTCTTT,TRBJ1-1,.,.,TRBV5-5
CASTGQNVYNEQFF,TGTGCCAGTACGGGACAAAACGTTTACAATGAGCAGTTCTTC,TRBJ2-1,.,.,TRBV2
CASSVGDRDPSPLHF,TGTGCCAGCAGCGTAGGGGACAGGGACCCTTCACCCCTCCACTTT,TRBJ1-6,.,TRBD1,TRBV9
CASSLAQGNTEAFF,TGTGCCAGCAGCTTAGCGCAGGGGAACACTGAAGCTTTCTTT,TRBJ1-1,.,.,TRBV11-1
CASKNQLNTEAFF,TGCGCCAGCAAAAACCAACTGAACACTGAAGCTTTCTTT,TRBJ1-1,.,.,TRBV5-1
CASSAYNEQFF,TGTGCCAGCAGTGCTTACAATGAGCAGTTCTTC,TRBJ2-1,.,.,TRBV12-3/TRBV12-4
CASSWAGSNTEAFF,TGTGCCAGCAGTTGGGCAGGTTCGAACACTGAAGCTTTCTTT,TRBJ1-1,.,.,TRBV27
CASSLGQPDQPQHF,TGTGCCAGCAGCTTGGGGCAGCCAGATCAGCCCCAGCATTTT,TRBJ1-5,.,.,TRBV5-5
CATGTNYYGYTF,TGTGCCACGGGGACAAACTACTATGGCTACACCTTC,TRBJ1-2,.,.,TRBV6-5
CASSRRQSDQPQHF,TGTGCCAGCAGCAGGCGGCAGTCCGATCAGCCCCAGCATTTT,TRBJ1-5,.,.,TRBV5-8